This TCR beta chain was sequenced for a study of blood T cell repertoires in COVID-19. Only in-frame clones appear in the TCRdb table, and some are missing; sequencing was by immunoSEQ multiplex PCR. The data contain tens of thousands of clones, roughly four fifths of them singletons. The CDR3 has 15 residues. The germline CDR1 and CDR2 sequences are LNHNV and YYDKDF (reference sequence). V lost 3 bases to trimming and J lost 3 bases; unmatched junction nucleotides: 4. In this sample, this clone turned up once. This sequence joins TRBV15 and TRBJ2-1, with 8 positions matching TRBD2. The sequence was collected from a man in his forties or fifties with active or convalescent COVID-19. Sample: peripheral blood. In nucleotides, the CDR3 is TGTGCCACCAGCAGCGGGGGGGCGAGCTACAATGAGCAGTTCTTC. This encodes CATSSGGASYNEQFF.